Each of the 26 T cell receptor beta chains below was sequenced from the same sample in a study of OX40 agonist ivuxolimab in advanced cancers. The data were produced by immunoSEQ multiplex PCR, yet TCRdb's version contains in-frame clones alone and is incomplete. This table holds roughly 80,000 clones, about nine tenths found once. The source material was CD4+ or CD8+ T cells sorted from blood, sampled in a trial of the OX40 agonist ivuxolimab. The receptors were sampled from an adult with an advanced solid tumor such as melanoma, head and neck, liver or kidney cancer.

The V call is TRBV18, the J call TRBJ2-7, with D possibly being TRBD1 (6 bases). Looked up from germline, CDR1 is KGHSH and CDR2 is LQKENI. CDR3 length equals 15 residues. V gave up 0 bases and J gave up 2 bases, with 11 bases separating them. Written as DNA, the CDR3 is TGTGCCAGCTCACCACCGACAGGAGCTACCTACGAGCAGTACTTC. Translating it yields CASSPPTGATYEQYF.

This chain links TRBV7-6 with TRBJ2-5, with 16 bases aligning to TRBD2. Germline assignment: CDR1 SGHVS and CDR2 FNYEAQ. V dropped 8 bases and J dropped 5; count of bases not matched to a gene: 11. The CDR3 has 17 residues. The CDR3 spells CASGAGTSGGAQETQYF. The CDR3 region has the DNA TGTGCCAGCGGAGCCGGGACTAGCGGGGGGGCCCAGGAGACCCAGTACTTC.

The CDR3 sequence: CASRNRQGFSYEQYF. CDR3 nucleotide sequence: TGTGCCAGCAGAAATAGACAGGGCTTTTCCTACGAGCAGTACTTC. The chain joins TRBV6-6 to TRBJ2-7; 7 positions match TRBD1. V was pared by 6 bases and J by 1 base, with 9 bases of the junction left unmatched. Germline V gene sequence: CDR1 MNHNY, CDR2 SVGAGI (reference sequence). The CDR3 is 15 amino acids.

This clone appeared once. V gene TRBV23-1 combines with J gene TRBJ1-4, with a tentative D call TRBD1 (6 bases). TRBV23-1 is annotated as an ORF whose role is uncertain. This CDR3 spans 16 amino acids. V shed 7 bases and J shed 0 bases, with 15 bases lying between them. Here the CDR3 reads CASTGRGPATNEKLFF. CDR3 DNA: TGCGCCAGCACCGGGCGGGGGCCTGCAACTAATGAAAAACTGTTTTTT.

The J gene is TRBJ1-2, the V gene TRBV5-6, with 10 bases identical to TRBD1. The CDR3 length is 14 residues. The germline V gene has CDR1 SGHDT and CDR2 YYEEEE. V lost 3 bases, J lost 4 bases, and 3 bases stayed unmatched. CDR3 bases: TGTGCCAGCAGCTGGGACAGGGGAACCTATGGCTACACCTTC. Protein: CASSWDRGTYGYTF.

The chain couples TRBV11-1 to TRBJ2-1; D unresolved. V was pared by 1 base and J by 9 bases, with 10 bases between. Germline-derived CDR1 and CDR2 are SGHAT and FQDESV (reference sequence). The CDR3 is 13 amino acids. As DNA, the CDR3 is TGTGCCAGCAGCTTAGTGGAAGTTGGTGAGCAGTTCTTC. This gives the protein CASSLVEVGEQFF.

The gene calls are TRBV5-6 and TRBJ2-1, with 14 bases aligning to TRBD2. V shed 1 base, J shed 7 bases, and the junction held 7 bases outside the gene matches. The CDR3 has 17 amino acids. Germline V gene data show CDR1 as SGHDT and CDR2 as YYEEEE. The CDR3 DNA is TGTGCCAGCAGCTTGACGGGACTAGCGGGAGTGAGGAATGAGCAGTTCTTC. It translates to CASSLTGLAGVRNEQFF.

The V and J genes are TRBV5-1 and TRBJ2-1, with a possible D match to TRBD2 (6 bases). Per the germline V gene, CDR1 is SGHRS and CDR2 is YFSETQ. The CDR3 sequence is 16 residues long. V lost 0 bases to trimming and J lost 3 bases, with 13 bases between them. CDR3: CASSLGVGTLYNEQFF. The CDR3 coding sequence is TGCGCCAGCAGCTTGGGGGTAGGGACTCTCTACAATGAGCAGTTCTTC.

This clone was seen more than once but under ten times. The CDR3 DNA is TGTGCCAGTAGTGCGGGACTAGCGGGAGGCTCCTACGAGCAGTACTTC. This encodes CASSAGLAGGSYEQYF. The rearrangement joins TRBV19 to TRBJ2-7, with 15 bases lining up with TRBD2. Per the germline V gene, CDR1 is LNHDA and CDR2 is SQIVND (reference sequence). V lost 5 bases, J lost 0 bases, and 2 bases stayed unmatched. This CDR3 has 16 amino acids.

This chain uses TRBV6-1 with TRBJ1-1; 9 bases are shared with TRBD1. V was clipped by 4 bases and J by 5 bases; unmatched bases: 5. There are 14 residues in the CDR3. Germline CDR1 MNHNS, CDR2 SASEGT. CDR3 sequence: CASSVQGAATEAFF. The DNA of the CDR3 is TGTGCCAGCAGTGTACAGGGGGCGGCGACTGAAGCTTTCTTT.

By sample fraction, this clone is medium-sized. This sequence joins TRBV2 and TRBJ2-7, with 9 nucleotides matching TRBD1. The V segment lost 8 bases and the J segment 3 bases; nucleotides outside the gene matches: 8. Per the germline V gene, CDR1 is SNHLY and CDR2 is FYNNEI. The CDR3 spans 14 residues. The CDR3 loop is CASGGDRAYYEQYF. The CDR3 coding sequence is TGTGCCAGCGGGGGGGACAGGGCCTACTACGAGCAGTACTTC.

The chain is built from TRBV7-9 and TRBJ2-1; TRBD2 agrees at 12 bases. The CDR3 extends over 17 amino acids. The V gene end was trimmed by 3 bases and the J gene end by 8 bases; junction bases not matched to a gene: 11. The V gene's germline CDR1 is SEHNR and CDR2 FQNEAQ (reference sequence). CDR3 region: CASSFLAGGPLGDEQFF. The CDR3, as DNA: TGTGCCAGCAGCTTTCTAGCGGGAGGGCCGCTGGGGGATGAGCAGTTCTTC.

This clone was counted once. The rearrangement links TRBV19 to TRBJ1-2; possibly TRBD1 for D (5 bases). Germline V gives CDR1 LNHDA, CDR2 SQIVND (reference sequence). This CDR3 region has 14 residues. V was pared by 4 bases and J by 4 bases, with 13 bases between. The CDR3 DNA reads as TGTGCCAGTAGTAAAGGGGAGAAGGGCTATGGCTACACCTTC. Protein: CASSKGEKGYGYTF. Supplemented by reference TRBV19 and TRBJ1-2, the full variable domain reads DGGITQSPKYLFRKEGQNVTLSCEQNLNHDAMYWYRQDPGQGLRLIYYSQIVNDFQKGDIAEGYSVSREKKESFPLTVTSAQKNPTAFYLCASSKGEKGYGYTFGSGTRLTVV.

This chain connects TRBV5-1 to TRBJ2-7, with 7 bases lining up with TRBD1. The CDR3 consists of 14 residues. V gave up 3 bases and J gave up 5 bases; unmatched junction bases: 8. Germline CDR1 reads SGHRS; CDR2 reads YFSETQ. The CDR3 DNA sequence: TGCGCCAGCAGCTATTCGACAGGGACAAACGAGCAGTACTTC. Its translation: CASSYSTGTNEQYF.

The CDR3 loop reads CASSFGDATNEKLFF. CDR3 coding DNA: TGTGCCAGCAGCTTTGGGGATGCAACTAATGAAAAACTGTTTTTT. The rearrangement uses TRBV7-9 and TRBJ1-4, with D uncertain. Between the trimmed V and J ends, which lost 3 bases and 0 bases, there was a span of 8 bases. Germline-derived CDR1 and CDR2 are SEHNR and FQNEAQ (reference sequence). This CDR3 region has 15 residues.

In regard to this clone: The identical CDR3 is also encoded by other nucleotide sequences in the sample. The rearrangement joins TRBV27 to TRBJ2-3; the D is unclear. Trimming stripped 5 bases from V and 0 bases from J, with 6 bases between. Germline CDR1 is MNHEY and CDR2 is SMNVEV (reference sequence). The CDR3 has 13 amino acids. CDR3 amino acids: CASSHYSTDTQYF. CDR3 in DNA: TGTGCCAGCAGTCACTACAGCACAGATACGCAGTATTTT.

In its sample, this clone was seen many times. The rearrangement uses TRBV28 and TRBJ1-5; the match to TRBD1 covers 7 bases. CDR1 is MDHEN and CDR2 is SYDVKM in the germline V gene. V shed 5 bases and J 7 bases; nucleotides not matched to a gene: 8. This CDR3 is 14 amino acids long. The CDR3 nucleotides read TGTGCCAGCAGTCCAGGGGGAATCAGGCAGCCCCAGCATTTT. Protein: CASSPGGIRQPQHF.

CDR3 in amino acids: CASSTGTGSTGELFF. CDR3 nucleotide sequence: TGTGCCAGCAGCACGGGGACAGGCAGTACCGGGGAGCTGTTTTTT. This rearrangement joins TRBV5-4 to TRBJ2-2; TRBD1 agrees at 8 bases. After removal of 4 bases from V and 5 bases from J, the junction contained 7 bases not matched to a gene. The CDR3 runs 15 residues. The germline V gene has CDR1 SGHNT and CDR2 YYREEE (reference sequence).

V and J are TRBV5-5 and TRBJ2-3; D might be TRBD2 (6 bases). The germline CDR1 and CDR2 sequences are SGHKS and YYEKEE (reference sequence). The V and J ends lost 0 bases and 0 bases respectively, with 11 bases between them. The length of the CDR3 is 16 residues. CDR3: CASSLVSGGSTDTQYF. The DNA of the CDR3 is TGTGCCAGCAGCTTGGTTTCCGGGGGTAGCACAGATACGCAGTATTTT.

The gene calls are TRBV5-4 and TRBJ2-2; no definite D call. Trimming pared 4 bases from V and 4 bases from J, leaving 20 bases between. The CDR3 totals 17 residues. Germline CDR1 SGHNT, CDR2 YYREEE (reference sequence). The CDR3 loop reads CASSPPAAGLGTGELFF. CDR3 DNA: TGTGCCAGCAGCCCCCCGGCTGCCGGGCTTGGCACCGGGGAGCTGTTTTTT.

V usage is TRBV30 and J usage is TRBJ1-6; D is perhaps TRBD1 (5 bases). This CDR3 comprises 14 residues. Per germline, CDR1 GTSNPN and CDR2 SVGIG (reference sequence). Trimming removed 8 bases at V and 5 bases at J, with 16 bases between. Here the CDR3 reads CARATGSDNSPLHF. CDR3 in DNA: TGTGCCCGAGCCACAGGATCGGATAATTCACCCCTCCACTTT.

The chain joins TRBV7-3 to TRBJ1-2, with 8 bases identical to TRBD1. Germline trimming cut 6 bases from V and 8 bases from J; bases unmatched to any gene: 8. Germline CDR1 reads SGHTA; CDR2 reads FQGTGA. The CDR3 has 13 residues. CDR3 DNA sequence: TGTGCCAGCAGTCCGGACAGGGAAACAGGCTACACCTTC. Protein product: CASSPDRETGYTF.

J is TRBJ2-7 and V is TRBV7-2; D call uncertain. Per germline, CDR1 SGHTA and CDR2 FQGNSA. The CDR3 spans 12 residues. V shed 1 base and J shed 5 bases, with 6 bases lying between them. Here the CDR3 DNA reads TGTGCCAGCAGCTTAGAGGCTCACGAGCAGTACTTC. Translated, it gives CASSLEAHEQYF.

In this sample, this clone turned up a few times. This chain uses TRBV5-8 with TRBJ1-2; D is unclear. Germline CDR1 and CDR2: SGHTS and YDEGEE. The CDR3 covers 11 residues. Trimming took off 2 bases at V and 6 bases at J, with 5 bases between the two ends. CDR3: CASSFGHGYTF. CDR3 sequence (DNA): TGTGCCAGCAGCTTCGGACATGGCTACACCTTC.

The CDR3 is CSAGTRETQYF. The CDR3 DNA reads as TGCAGTGCTGGAACGAGGGAGACCCAGTACTTC. The chain joins TRBV20-1 to TRBJ2-5; D remains unclear. CDR1 and CDR2 from the germline V gene are DFQATT and SNEGSKA (reference sequence). The CDR3 loop spans 11 amino acids. Trimming took 5 bases from V and 5 from J, leaving 9 bases between them.

The chain couples TRBV6-6 to TRBJ2-7; D might be TRBD2 (5 bases). The ends were cut back, 10 bases at V and 1 base at J, with 17 bases in the middle. The CDR3 loop spans 14 amino acids. Germline V gives CDR1 MNHNY, CDR2 SVGAGI (reference sequence). CDR3 residues: CATQYETGSYEQYF. CDR3 coding DNA: TGTGCCACCCAGTATGAAACGGGGTCCTACGAGCAGTACTTC.